This is a list of T cell receptor beta chains from one sample in a study of blood T cells in healthy people across ages. TCRdb re-derived calls from the 5' RACE reads in MiXCR, one entry per CDR3 protein. The sample consists of about 1.8 million distinct CDR3 sequences, 49% of them appearing once. The source material was blood. The receptors shown here come from a woman aged 40 to 50 in good health. CDR3s include the opening cysteine and the closing phenylalanine or tryptophan. The D gene is left open where the match is weak. Clone size is not always given. Where it is, it says once, few, many or a class for expanded clones.

>TRBV2|few|TRBJ2-7|NA
TGTGCCATCAAAGATCAGGGATGGGTCGAGCAGTACTTC
CAIKDQGWVEQYF
>TRBV6-2/TRBV6-3|NA|TRBJ2-7|NA
TGTGCCAGCAGTCCACTCTACAGGAATCGGTTTTCCTACGAGCAGTACTTC
CASSPLYRNRFSYEQYF
>TRBV6-2/TRBV6-3|few|TRBJ2-5|NA
TGTGCCAGCAGCCAGACGGGAAAAGAGACCCAGTACTTC
CASSQTGKETQYF
>TRBV2|NA|TRBJ2-1|NA
TGTGCCAGCAGTGTGGACGGGCCGGTGAATGAGCAGTTCTTC
CASSVDGPVNEQFF
>TRBV4-2|NA|TRBJ1-2|TRBD1
TGTGCCAGCAGCCTACAGGGGGCGATTAACTATGGCTACACCTTC
CASSLQGAINYGYTF
>TRBV6-2/TRBV6-3|NA|TRBJ1-1|NA
TGTGCCAGCAGTTACAAGACAGCTGAAGCTTTCTTT
CASSYKTAEAFF
>TRBV11-2|NA|TRBJ1-2|TRBD1
TGTGCCAGCAGCTTCCCGGGACAGTGGGATGGCTACACCTTC
CASSFPGQWDGYTF
>TRBV3-1|NA|TRBJ2-4|NA
TGTGCCAGCAGCCAAGATCTGGGAGGTTGGGCCAAAAACATTCAGTACTTC
CASSQDLGGWAKNIQYF
>TRBV4-3|NA|TRBJ2-3|TRBD2
TGCGCCAGCGCCGGGACTAGCGGGGGGCCAGATACGCAGTATTTT
CASAGTSGGPDTQYF
>TRBV7-6|few|TRBJ2-5|TRBD1
TGTGCCAGCAGTCCCTCTCCCGGGACAGCGTTTGAGACCCAGTACTTC
CASSPSPGTAFETQYF
>TRBV7-2|once|TRBJ2-5|NA
TGTGCCAGCGGCCACGAGCGCGAGACCCAGTACTTC
CASGHERETQYF
>TRBV7-8|NA|TRBJ1-2|TRBD1
TGTGCCAGCAGCTCTAAGAGGACAGGGCAGTTGGGCTACACCTTC
CASSSKRTGQLGYTF
>TRBV4-3|once|TRBJ1-6|TRBD1
TGCGCCAGCAGCCACGTGGGCAGGGGGCCTTCACCCCTCCACTTT
CASSHVGRGPSPLHF
>TRBV7-2|few|TRBJ2-5|NA
TGTGCCAGCAGCTTAACGGCGCCAGGGTGGTACTTC
CASSLTAPGWYF
>TRBV7-2|NA|TRBJ2-2|TRBD1
TGTGCCAGCAGCGAGGGACAGGTGACCGGGGAGCTGTTTTTT
CASSEGQVTGELFF
>TRBV19|once|TRBJ2-7|TRBD1
TGTGCCAGTAGTCTCCCGGGACAGGGTTGGAACGAGCAGTACTTC
CASSLPGQGWNEQYF
>TRBV29-1|few|TRBJ2-5|NA
TGCAGCGTTGAAGAATGGGTACTAGCAGTCCAAGAGACCCAGTACTTC
CSVEEWVLAVQETQYF
>TRBV5-5|NA|TRBJ2-6|TRBD2
TGTGCCAGCACCCGGAGCGGGGTCGGGGCCAACGTCCTGACTTTC
CASTRSGVGANVLTF
>TRBV4-2|NA|TRBJ2-7|TRBD2
TGTGCCAGCAGCCAAGGCGGGGGTTCCGAGCAGTACTTC
CASSQGGGSEQYF
>TRBV4-2|NA|TRBJ1-2|TRBD1
TGTGCCAGCAGCCAAGGGACAGGGTTGGCGGCTAACTATGGCTACACCTTC
CASSQGTGLAANYGYTF
>TRBV11-3|NA|TRBJ2-3|TRBD2
TGTGCCAGCAGCGCTAGCGGGGAAGACACAGATACGCAGTATTTT
CASSASGEDTDTQYF
>TRBV25-1|NA|TRBJ2-5|NA
TGTGCCAGCAGTCCCGCTAAGGGGGGGCTAGAGACCCAGTACTTC
CASSPAKGGLETQYF
>TRBV6-2/TRBV6-3|NA|TRBJ2-3|TRBD2
TGTGCCAGCAGTCACTCGACTAGCGGAAGCACAGATACGCAGTATTTT
CASSHSTSGSTDTQYF
>TRBV6-6|NA|TRBJ2-1|NA
TGTGCCAGCAGTGCCCCCCGAGGAGGTAAAGTCAATGAGCAGTTCTTC
CASSAPRGGKVNEQFF
>TRBV5-6|few|TRBJ1-2|TRBD1
TGTGCCAGCACTTGGAATGGACAGGGAAACTATGGCTACACCTTC
CASTWNGQGNYGYTF
>TRBV6-2/TRBV6-3|NA|TRBJ2-1|TRBD1
TGTGCCACTAAAAAGGGGGCGGCGGACCACAATGAGCAGTTCTTC
CATKKGAADHNEQFF
>TRBV11-1|NA|TRBJ1-1|TRBD1
TGTGCCAGCAGCGCCCGGGACAGTCTAACGGGGACTGAAGCTTTCTTT
CASSARDSLTGTEAFF
>TRBV20-1|NA|TRBJ2-3|TRBD2
TGCAGTGCCCCGGTATCCGGTAGCGGGGCCCTCAGCACAGATACGCAGTATTTT
CSAPVSGSGALSTDTQYF
>TRBV5-6|NA|TRBJ2-3|NA
TGTGCCAGCAGCTCCGAGGGGTGGGGGCTAACAGATACGCAGTATTTT
CASSSEGWGLTDTQYF
>TRBV2|NA|TRBJ2-3|TRBD2
TGTGCCAGCGGAAGGGAGGGCCCTACGCAGTATTTT
CASGREGPTQYF
>TRBV2|NA|TRBJ2-7|NA
TGTGCCAGCAGTGAACTCCGAGGGGGTTCAACCTACGAGCAGTACTTC
CASSELRGGSTYEQYF
>TRBV5-1|NA|TRBJ1-2|TRBD1
TGCGCCAGCAGCTTGGAAACGACAGGGTGGAACTATGGCTACACCTTC
CASSLETTGWNYGYTF
>TRBV7-3|few|TRBJ2-6|NA
TGTGCCAGCAGCTTAAAGTTAGCCTCTGGGGCCAACGTCCTGACTTTC
CASSLKLASGANVLTF
>TRBV7-2|NA|TRBJ1-2|NA
TGTGCCAGCAGCTTAGCGCTCTTTGACAGCTTCTATGGCTACACCTTC
CASSLALFDSFYGYTF
>TRBV7-2|few|TRBJ2-3|TRBD2
TGTGCCAGCAGCTTCAGGACTAGCGGCACAGATACGCAGTATTTT
CASSFRTSGTDTQYF
>TRBV28|NA|TRBJ1-6|TRBD1
TGTGCCAGTGTAACAGGGGCCCTTGCACCCCTCCACTTT
CASVTGALAPLHF
>TRBV20-1|NA|TRBJ2-7|TRBD1
TGCAGTGCTAGAGGGGACAGGGACCCTTCCGAGCAGTACTTC
CSARGDRDPSEQYF
>TRBV6-1|few|TRBJ2-3|TRBD1
TGTGCCAGCAACCGGGACAGGGCCTTCGTGGATACGCAGTATTTT
CASNRDRAFVDTQYF
>TRBV5-1|NA|TRBJ2-7|TRBD2
TGCGCCAGCAGCTTGGAACTAGCGGGGAACTACGAGCAGTACTTC
CASSLELAGNYEQYF
>TRBV5-1|few|TRBJ2-5|TRBD1
TGCGCCAGCAGTTTTAACGCCGGGACAGAAGAGACCCAGTACTTC
CASSFNAGTEETQYF
>TRBV20-1|NA|TRBJ2-5|NA
TGCAGTGCTAGAGACACTCAGACCGGGATCCAAGAGACCCAGTACTTC
CSARDTQTGIQETQYF
>TRBV12-3/TRBV12-4|few|TRBJ2-1|NA
TGTGCCAGCAGTTTTTTTGTCAGGCGGGGGCAGACCCTCTACAATGAGCAGTTCTTC
CASSFFVRRGQTLYNEQFF
>TRBV20-1|NA|TRBJ1-5|TRBD1
TGCAGTGCTAGGGGGGGACAGGGTACTTATAGCAATCAGCCCCAGCATTTT
CSARGGQGTYSNQPQHF
>TRBV11-2|NA|TRBJ2-7|TRBD1
TGTGCCAGCAGCTTAGGGATGGCAGGGGGATTCTACGAGCAGTACTTC
CASSLGMAGGFYEQYF
>TRBV12-3/TRBV12-4|NA|TRBJ2-3|TRBD2
TGTGCCAGCAGTTTACAGGCGGGGGTGGGAACAGATACGCAGTATTTT
CASSLQAGVGTDTQYF
>TRBV20-1|few|TRBJ2-5|NA
TGCAGTGCCAGGTCCGAGGGCCCGGAGACCCAGTACTTC
CSARSEGPETQYF
>TRBV27|NA|TRBJ1-1|NA
TGTGCCAGCAGTTTGTTTGGAGACATGAACACTGAAGCTTTCTTT
CASSLFGDMNTEAFF
>TRBV6-2/TRBV6-3|NA|TRBJ2-1|TRBD2
TGTGCCAGCAGTTACCGGGGGGTTCAAGAGACCCAGTTCTTC
CASSYRGVQETQFF
>TRBV27|NA|TRBJ1-2|TRBD1
TGTGCCAGCAGAACACAGGGGTTTGGTGGCTACACCTTC
CASRTQGFGGYTF
>TRBV6-6|NA|TRBJ1-3|NA
TGTGCCAGCAGTTACAGCAGGGACTCTGGAAACACCATATATTTT
CASSYSRDSGNTIYF
>TRBV20-1|few|TRBJ2-3|TRBD2
TGCAGTGCTAATAGCGGGGGGGCCGCAGATACGCAGTATTTT
CSANSGGAADTQYF
>TRBV29-1|few|TRBJ1-2|NA
TGCAGCGTTGAAGGGGGGCTTAACTATGGCTACACCTTC
CSVEGGLNYGYTF
>TRBV29-1|NA|TRBJ2-3|TRBD2
TGCAGCGTTGAAGATTTTGGGGGGACTAGCGGGGGAACAGATACGCAGTATTTT
CSVEDFGGTSGGTDTQYF
>TRBV7-9|NA|TRBJ2-1|NA
TGTGCCAGCAGCTTTATCCTCCCAGGGGAAGAGCAGTTCTTC
CASSFILPGEEQFF
>TRBV7-9|NA|TRBJ2-7|NA
TGTGCCAACCAGAGCTCCTACGAGCAGTACTTC
CANQSSYEQYF
>TRBV20-1|few|TRBJ2-4|NA
TGCAGTGCTACCGTACTAGCCAAAAACATTCAGTACTTC
CSATVLAKNIQYF
>TRBV5-1|NA|TRBJ2-7|TRBD1
TGCGCCAGCAGGTCGACAGGGTCTGGAGAGCAGTACTTC
CASRSTGSGEQYF